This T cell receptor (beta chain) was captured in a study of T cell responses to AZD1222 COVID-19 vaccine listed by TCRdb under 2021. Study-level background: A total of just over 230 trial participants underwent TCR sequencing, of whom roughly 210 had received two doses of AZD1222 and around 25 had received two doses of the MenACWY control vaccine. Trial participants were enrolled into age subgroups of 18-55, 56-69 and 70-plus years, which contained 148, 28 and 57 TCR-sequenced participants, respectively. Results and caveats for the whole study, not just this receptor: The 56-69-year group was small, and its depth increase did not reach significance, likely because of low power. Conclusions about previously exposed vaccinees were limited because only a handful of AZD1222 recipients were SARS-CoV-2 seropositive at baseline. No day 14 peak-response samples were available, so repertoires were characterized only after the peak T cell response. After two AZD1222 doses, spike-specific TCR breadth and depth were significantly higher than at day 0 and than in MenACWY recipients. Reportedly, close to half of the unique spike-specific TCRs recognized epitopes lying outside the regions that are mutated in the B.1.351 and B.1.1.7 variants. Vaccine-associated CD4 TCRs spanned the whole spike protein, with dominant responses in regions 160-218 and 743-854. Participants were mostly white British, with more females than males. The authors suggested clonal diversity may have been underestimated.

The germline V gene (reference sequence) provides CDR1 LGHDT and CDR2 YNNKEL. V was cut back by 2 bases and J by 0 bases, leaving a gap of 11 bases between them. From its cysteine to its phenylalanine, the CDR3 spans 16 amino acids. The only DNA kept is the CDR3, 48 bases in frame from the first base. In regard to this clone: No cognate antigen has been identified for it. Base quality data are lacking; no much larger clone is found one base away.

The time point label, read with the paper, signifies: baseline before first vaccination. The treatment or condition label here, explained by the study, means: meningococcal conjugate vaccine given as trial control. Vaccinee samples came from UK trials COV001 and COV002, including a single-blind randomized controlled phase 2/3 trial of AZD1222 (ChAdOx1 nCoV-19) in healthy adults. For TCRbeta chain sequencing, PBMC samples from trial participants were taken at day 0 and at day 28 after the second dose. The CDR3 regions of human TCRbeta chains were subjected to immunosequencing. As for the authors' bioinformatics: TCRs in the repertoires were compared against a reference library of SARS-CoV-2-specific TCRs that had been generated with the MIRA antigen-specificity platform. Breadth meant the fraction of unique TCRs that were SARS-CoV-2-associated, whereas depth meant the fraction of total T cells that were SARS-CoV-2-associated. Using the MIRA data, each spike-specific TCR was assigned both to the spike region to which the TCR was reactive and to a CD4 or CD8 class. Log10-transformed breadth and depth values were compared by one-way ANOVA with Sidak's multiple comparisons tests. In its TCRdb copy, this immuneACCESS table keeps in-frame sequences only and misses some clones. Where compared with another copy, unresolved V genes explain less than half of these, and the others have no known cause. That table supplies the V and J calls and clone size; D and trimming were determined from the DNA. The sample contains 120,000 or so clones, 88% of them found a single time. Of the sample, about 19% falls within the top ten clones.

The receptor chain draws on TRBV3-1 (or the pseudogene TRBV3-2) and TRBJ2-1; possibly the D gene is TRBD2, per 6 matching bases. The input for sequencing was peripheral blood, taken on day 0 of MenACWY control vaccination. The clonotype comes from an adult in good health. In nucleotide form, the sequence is TGTGCCAGCAGCCAATATAGCGGAAGCTCCTACAATGAGCAGTTCTTC. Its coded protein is CASSQYSGSSYNEQFF.